Below are 26 T cell receptor beta chains sequenced from a single sample in a study of spatial heterogeneity in lung cancer. As to time point: blood at routine non-recurrence follow-up after resection. Each CDR3 protein gets one entry after TCRdb re-called the 5' RACE reads with MiXCR. The sample yields approximately 110,000 distinct CDR3 sequences, 10% to 13% seen once. This specimen was PBMCs, taken at follow-up. All receptors come from a female donor with early-stage non-small cell lung cancer.

This clonotype came up many times. The chain employs TRBV27 and TRBJ2-4; D not resolved. Trimming cost V 6 bases and J 9 bases, with 15 bases left between them. The germline V gene has CDR1 MNHEY and CDR2 SMNVEV (reference sequence). CDR3 length equals 13 residues. For the CDR3, the DNA is TGTGCCAGCAGAACTCTAGATGGAGCCATTCAGTACTTC. This translates into CASRTLDGAIQYF.

This clonotype was observed a single time. CDR3 sequence reads: CASSYAPSGVGGNTIYF. The CDR3 nucleotides read TGTGCCAGCAGTTACGCCCCCTCGGGGGTCGGTGGAAACACCATATATTTT. The genes are TRBV6-5 and TRBJ1-3, with a weak D call TRBD1 (5 bases). The CDR3 is made up of 17 amino acids. The V end lost 2 bases, the J end lost 3 bases, and 17 bases lay between the germline ends. Germline V gene sequence: CDR1 MNHEY, CDR2 SVGAGI.

This clonotype was counted between two and nine times. The chain joins TRBV7-9 to TRBJ1-6, with D possibly TRBD1 on 5 matching bases. The V end lost 9 bases, the J end lost 8 bases, and 14 bases lay between the germline ends. The CDR3 totals 13 residues. The germline V gene encodes CDR1 SEHNR and CDR2 FQNEAQ (reference sequence). CDR3 sequence: CASSGTVDSPLHF. The DNA of the CDR3 is TGTGCCAGTTCGGGGACTGTTGATTCACCCCTCCACTTT.

This clonotype showed up just a few times. This chain joins TRBV6-6 and TRBJ1-5; D is unresolved. The CDR3 is made up of 12 amino acids. V lost 8 bases to trimming and J lost 7 bases, with 12 bases between them. Germline CDR1 MNHNY, CDR2 SVGAGI (reference sequence). This CDR3 is CASLVTEQPQHF. In DNA, the CDR3 is TGTGCCAGCTTAGTAACAGAACAGCCCCAGCATTTT.

The chain uses TRBV9 and TRBJ1-6; no firm D call. CDR3 length equals 14 residues. Per the germline V gene, CDR1 is SGDLS and CDR2 is YYNGEE. V was clipped by 0 bases and J by 9 bases, with 10 bases between them. The DNA of the CDR3 is TGTGCCAGCAGCGTAGGACGGGATTTTTCACCCCTCCACTTT. This codes for CASSVGRDFSPLHF.

This clonotype occurred many times. J is TRBJ2-1 and V is TRBV7-9; either TRBD1 or TRBD2 may supply D (5 bases each). This CDR3 has 17 amino acids. Germline loops: CDR1 SEHNR, CDR2 FQNEAQ (reference sequence). The V and J ends lost 5 bases and 0 bases respectively, with 17 bases between them. The CDR3 sequence is CASSINPQGDSYNEQFF. The CDR3 DNA is TGTGCCAGCAGCATCAACCCGCAGGGAGACTCCTACAATGAGCAGTTCTTC.

This clonotype was recorded at least ten times. The chain couples TRBV18 to TRBJ1-5; a possible D gene is TRBD1 (6 bases). The germline V and J ends were trimmed by 5 bases and 7 bases, with 12 bases remaining between them. This CDR3 has 13 amino acids. Per the germline V gene, CDR1 is KGHSH and CDR2 is LQKENI. CDR3 region: CASSSGVNQPQHF. CDR3 DNA: TGTGCCAGCTCATCAGGGGTAAACCAGCCCCAGCATTTT.

This clonotype has at least ten counts. This sequence joins TRBV4-3 and TRBJ2-2; 8 bases are shared with TRBD2. There are 18 residues in the CDR3. Germline assignment: CDR1 LGHNA and CDR2 YSLEER. Unmatched junction bases numbered 11, after V lost 0 bases and J lost 5 bases. The CDR3 reads CASSQDWGSSGRTGELFF. The CDR3 DNA is TGCGCCAGCAGCCAAGATTGGGGTAGCAGCGGGAGAACCGGGGAGCTGTTTTTT.

This sequence joins TRBV7-9 and TRBJ2-3; 10 bases align to TRBD2. Germline V gene lookup returns CDR1 SEHNR and CDR2 FQNEAQ (reference sequence). This CDR3 is built from 16 residues. The V gene end was trimmed by 2 bases and the J gene end by 4 bases; junction bases not matched to a gene: 6. The CDR3 sequence: CASSLRLAGEADTQYF. The CDR3 DNA reads TGTGCCAGCAGCTTACGGCTAGCGGGAGAAGCAGATACGCAGTATTTT.

In its sample, this clonotype was seen a few times. The V and J genes are TRBV20-1 and TRBJ1-6; TRBD1 matches 7 bases. Per the germline V gene, CDR1 is DFQATT and CDR2 is SNEGSKA (reference sequence). The CDR3 spans 15 residues. V lost 2 bases and J lost 6; bases outside the gene matches: 7. The CDR3, as DNA: TGCAGTGCTAGATCGGCAGGGGGTTTTAATTCACCCCTCCACTTT. The encoded protein is CSARSAGGFNSPLHF.

The rearrangement uses TRBV7-8 and TRBJ1-2; 7 bases agree with TRBD1. The CDR3 is 15 residues long. Per germline, CDR1 SGHVS and CDR2 FQNEAQ. V lost 0 bases and J lost 2; bases outside the gene matches: 3. The CDR3 reads CASSLAATGNYGYTF. DNA for the CDR3: TGTGCCAGCAGCTTAGCAGCGACAGGGAACTATGGCTACACCTTC.

The genes are TRBV6-1 and TRBJ1-5; D remains ambiguous. Germline V lookup: CDR1 MNHNS, CDR2 SASEGT. V lost 10 bases and J lost 4, with 17 bases in between. The CDR3 sequence is 14 residues long. In DNA form, the CDR3 reads TGTGCCACCACAGCTGAATATAGAAATCAGCCCCAGCATTTT. This gives the protein CATTAEYRNQPQHF.

This clonotype was detected ten times or more. The rearrangement joins TRBV5-1 to TRBJ2-1, with TRBD2 identical over 10 bases. Germline values: CDR1 SGHRS, CDR2 YFSETQ. Trimming took 5 bases from V and 5 from J; bases not matched to a gene: 7. The CDR3 is made up of 15 amino acids. CDR3 region: CASRILAGADNEQFF. In DNA form, the CDR3 reads TGCGCCAGCAGAATTCTAGCGGGAGCAGACAATGAGCAGTTCTTC.

This clonotype was seen repeatedly, ten times or more. The rearrangement uses TRBV20-1 and TRBJ2-3; 8 positions agree with TRBD1. The V gene's germline CDR1 is DFQATT and CDR2 SNEGSKA (reference sequence). The length of the CDR3 is 17 residues. V trimming: 5 bases; J trimming: 2 bases; junction bases outside the gene matches: 15. The CDR3 is CSAPPLWGQEDTDTQYF. CDR3 bases: TGCAGTGCTCCCCCCCTTTGGGGACAGGAGGACACAGATACGCAGTATTTT.

This clonotype was observed at least ten times. The chain uses TRBV29-1 and TRBJ1-4; tentative D call: TRBD1 (6 bases). Per germline, CDR1 SQVTM and CDR2 ANQGSEA. The ends were cut back, 5 bases at V and 3 bases at J, with 13 bases in the middle. The CDR3 runs to 14 residues. The CDR3 coding sequence is TGCAGCGTTACCAACAGGGCTGCTAATGAAAAACTGTTTTTT. Its translation is CSVTNRAANEKLFF. The variable domain in full, with the rest retrieved from reference TRBV29-1 and TRBJ1-4, is SAVISQKPSRDICQRGTSLTIQCQVDSQVTMMFWYRQQPGQSLTLIATANQGSEATYESGFVIDKFPISRPNLTFSTLTVSNMSPEDSSIYLCSVTNRAANEKLFFGSGTQLSVL.

This clonotype has at least ten counts. The V call is TRBV19, the J call TRBJ1-5; 9 bases match TRBD1. V lost 1 base to trimming and J lost 1 base; unmatched junction nucleotides: 5. Germline V gives CDR1 LNHDA, CDR2 SQIVND (reference sequence). CDR3 size: 17 residues. The CDR3 DNA reads as TGTGCCAGTAGTATAGTAGGCGGACAGGGGAGCAATCAGCCCCAGCATTTT. Translation: CASSIVGGQGSNQPQHF.

In this sample, this clonotype turned up many times. This chain links TRBV6-5 with TRBJ2-3; D is unclear. CDR1 and CDR2 from the germline V gene are MNHEY and SVGAGI. V was trimmed by 8 bases and J by 13 bases, leaving 13 bases between them. The CDR3 spans 10 residues. The CDR3 sequence: CASSGELEYF. The DNA of the CDR3 is TGTGCCAGCTCCGGAGAGTTGGAGTATTTT.

The chain has TRBV28 and TRBJ2-4; 9 bases match TRBD2. Germline lookup yields CDR1 MDHEN and CDR2 SYDVKM. The V and J ends lost 5 bases and 1 base, in that order; junction bases with no gene match: 6. The CDR3 totals 16 residues. CDR3 in amino acids: CASSLSGSLAKNIQYF. The CDR3 DNA sequence: TGTGCCAGCAGTCTTAGCGGGAGTCTGGCCAAAAACATTCAGTACTTC.

This clonotype has a count of ten or more. This sequence joins TRBV29-1 and TRBJ2-1, with 9 nucleotides matching TRBD2. Germline loops: CDR1 SQVTM, CDR2 ANQGSEA. CDR3 size: 17 residues. Trimming at V came to 6 bases and at J to 4 bases, leaving 16 bases not matched to a gene. This chain's CDR3 is CSVMGAETSGTYNEQFF. For the CDR3, the DNA is TGCAGCGTCATGGGGGCCGAGACTAGCGGAACATACAATGAGCAGTTCTTC.

The rearrangement uses TRBV7-2 and TRBJ1-1, with 11 bases matching TRBD1. With 1 base clipped from V and 3 bases from J, the junction kept 1 base outside the gene matches. Germline V gene data show CDR1 as SGHTA and CDR2 as FQGNSA. There are 15 residues in the CDR3. The DNA of the CDR3 is TGTGCCAGCAGCTTAGTGGGACAGGGGGACACTGAAGCTTTCTTT. Translation: CASSLVGQGDTEAFF.

The gene calls are TRBV7-9 and TRBJ2-1, with 8 positions matching TRBD2. V lost 1 base, J lost 4 bases, and 3 bases stayed unmatched. The germline CDR1 and CDR2 sequences are SEHNR and FQNEAQ (reference sequence). The CDR3 totals 15 residues. The DNA for the CDR3 is TGTGCCAGCAGCTTAGGTAGCGGGGTATACAATGAGCAGTTCTTC. As protein: CASSLGSGVYNEQFF.

This clonotype turned up a few times. The gene calls are TRBV30 and TRBJ1-2; D is unclear. Germline V gives CDR1 GTSNPN, CDR2 SVGIG (reference sequence). CDR3 length: 13 residues. Trimming stripped 2 bases from V and 4 bases from J, with 11 bases between. This CDR3 reads CAWSPTRSYGYTF. DNA of the CDR3: TGTGCCTGGAGTCCCACAAGGAGCTATGGCTACACCTTC.

This clonotype showed up just a few times. The gene calls are TRBV6-6 and TRBJ1-1; D uncertain. The germline CDR1 and CDR2 sequences are MNHNY and SVGAGI (reference sequence). This CDR3 is 11 amino acids long. Trimming left V 8 bases short and J 6 bases short, with 10 bases between. In DNA form, the CDR3 reads TGTGCCAGCTCCTACGCCCCTGAAGCTTTCTTT. Encoded protein: CASSYAPEAFF.

This clonotype was seen a few times. This chain links TRBV9 with TRBJ2-7, with 7 bases that match TRBD2. The CDR3 totals 16 residues. The germline gives CDR1 SGDLS, CDR2 YYNGEE. The trim removed 3 bases at V and 2 bases at J, leaving 11 bases unmatched. The CDR3 DNA follows: TGTGCCAGCAGCGCACAGCGGGACTCGGGACCCTACGAGCAGTACTTC. This translates into CASSAQRDSGPYEQYF.

This clonotype was recorded many times. This sequence joins TRBV7-3 and TRBJ2-1; weak D call: TRBD2 (5 bases). Trimming cost V 5 bases and J 10 bases, with 18 bases left between them. From germline, CDR1 is SGHTA and CDR2 FQGTGA. The CDR3 sequence is 14 residues long. CDR3 nucleotide sequence: TGTGCCAGCAGCACGTCCGCTAGGGCGGGCGAGCAGTTCTTC. It is translated as CASSTSARAGEQFF.

This clonotype has just a few counts. The rearrangement joins TRBV3-1 to TRBJ1-3, with D hard to call. The V end was cut by 4 bases, the J end by 3 bases, with 10 bases between. Germline lookup yields CDR1 LGHDT and CDR2 YNNKEL (reference sequence). This CDR3 has 14 amino acids. The CDR3 is CASSPGSFGNTIYF. The CDR3 DNA sequence: TGTGCCAGCAGCCCCGGGTCTTTTGGAAACACCATATATTTT.